This TCR beta chain was sequenced in a study of OX40 agonist ivuxolimab in advanced cancers. About the research overall: Partial responses were recorded for three patients, including one with hepatocellular carcinoma and two with cutaneous melanoma.

V shed 9 bases, J shed 6 bases, and the junction held 14 bases outside the gene matches. Germline CDR1 and CDR2: MNHEY and SMNVEV (reference sequence). The CDR3 runs to 14 residues. Measured with immunoSEQ multiplex PCR; TCRdb has only the in-frame clones, and not every one. The table lists roughly 97,000 clones, about 90% of them singletons, with roughly 0.77% in the top ten. Peripheral blood came from all dose cohorts at three timepoints. Sequencing was performed on CD4+ or CD8+ T cells sorted from blood, taken in a trial of the OX40 agonist ivuxolimab. This TCR derives from an adult with an advanced solid tumor such as melanoma, head and neck, liver or kidney cancer. This chain uses TRBV27 with TRBJ2-7, with 7 bases identical to TRBD1. CDR3 bases: TGTGCCAGACGGAAGGAGACAGGGTGTAGCGAGCAGTACTTC. It encodes CARRKETGCSEQYF.